This entry concerns a single T cell receptor beta chain. The target antigen is unknown. Libraries were prepared by immunoSEQ multiplex PCR; TCRdb keeps only in-frame clonotypes and omits some of them. This sample yields about 30,000 clones, of which about 86% are seen a single time; about 0.85% belongs to the top ten. This entry comes from a study of PD-1 blockade in classical Hodgkin lymphoma. This CDR3 has 13 amino acids. The V gene's germline CDR1 is MGHRA and CDR2 YSYEKL. Trimming pared 0 bases from V and 2 bases from J, leaving 4 bases between. Study-level results: Nothing has yet pinned down what causes the repertoire differences, possibly disease activity or prior therapy. Complete responders' baseline diversity resembled that of newly diagnosed patients. Nivolumab initiated under 1 year post-ASCT led to patient exclusion. Healthy donors were reported to have higher baseline TCR diversity than newly diagnosed patients.

As for time point: cycle 4 day 1 (C4D1), after less than seven weeks of nivolumab. The patients all showed relapse after autologous stem cell transplantation, while their brentuximab vedotin exposure varied. CD4+ T cells were purified from thawed PBMCs by negative selection. The rearrangement links TRBV4-1 to TRBJ1-2; no reliable D call. This clonotype originated in a human donor with classical Hodgkin lymphoma. The sample consisted of CD4+ T cells from blood, taken before the fourth cycle of nivolumab. The chain's CDR3 is CASSQERNYGYTF. The DNA for the CDR3 is TGCGCCAGCAGCCAAGAACGGAACTATGGCTACACCTTC.